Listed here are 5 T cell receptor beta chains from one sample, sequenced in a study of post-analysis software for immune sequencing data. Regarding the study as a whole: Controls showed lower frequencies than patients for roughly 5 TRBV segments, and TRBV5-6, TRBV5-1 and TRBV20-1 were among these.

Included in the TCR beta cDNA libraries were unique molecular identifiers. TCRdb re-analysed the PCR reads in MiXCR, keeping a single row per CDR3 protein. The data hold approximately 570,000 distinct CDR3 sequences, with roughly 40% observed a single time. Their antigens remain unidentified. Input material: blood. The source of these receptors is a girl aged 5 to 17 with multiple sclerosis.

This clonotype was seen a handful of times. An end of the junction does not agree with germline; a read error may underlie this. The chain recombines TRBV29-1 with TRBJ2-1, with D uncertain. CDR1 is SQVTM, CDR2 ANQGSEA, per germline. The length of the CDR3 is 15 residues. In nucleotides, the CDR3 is TGCAGCGTTGAAATTTGGGTTAGCTCCTACAATGAGCGGTTCTTC. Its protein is CSVEIWVSSYNERFF.

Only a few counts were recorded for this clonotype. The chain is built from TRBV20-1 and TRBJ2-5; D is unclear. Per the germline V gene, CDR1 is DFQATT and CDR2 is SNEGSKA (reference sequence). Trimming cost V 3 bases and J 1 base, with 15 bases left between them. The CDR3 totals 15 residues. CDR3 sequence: CSASSKWVGQETQYF. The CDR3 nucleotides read TGCAGTGCTAGTTCCAAATGGGTGGGCCAAGAGACCCAGTACTTC.

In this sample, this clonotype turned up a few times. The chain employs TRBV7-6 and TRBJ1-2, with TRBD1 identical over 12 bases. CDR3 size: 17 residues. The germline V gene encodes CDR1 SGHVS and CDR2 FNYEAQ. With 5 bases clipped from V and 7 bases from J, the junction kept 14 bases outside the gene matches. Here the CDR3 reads CASSLFAHGTGGAGYTF. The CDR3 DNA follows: TGTGCCAGCAGCCTTTTTGCCCACGGGACAGGGGGCGCTGGCTACACCTTC.

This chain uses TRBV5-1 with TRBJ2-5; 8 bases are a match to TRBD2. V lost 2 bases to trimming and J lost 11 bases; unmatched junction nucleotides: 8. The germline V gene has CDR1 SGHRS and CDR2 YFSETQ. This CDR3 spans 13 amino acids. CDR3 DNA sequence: TGCGCCAGCAGCTTTAGCGGGGCTGTTGAGCAGTACTTC. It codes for CASSFSGAVEQYF.

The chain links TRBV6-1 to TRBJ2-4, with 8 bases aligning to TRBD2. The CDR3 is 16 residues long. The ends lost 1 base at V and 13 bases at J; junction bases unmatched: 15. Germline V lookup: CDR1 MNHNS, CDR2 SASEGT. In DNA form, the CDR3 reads TGTGCCAGCAGTGAAGAGACTAGGTGGGGGGGACTAGTGCAGTACTTC. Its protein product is CASSEETRWGGLVQYF.